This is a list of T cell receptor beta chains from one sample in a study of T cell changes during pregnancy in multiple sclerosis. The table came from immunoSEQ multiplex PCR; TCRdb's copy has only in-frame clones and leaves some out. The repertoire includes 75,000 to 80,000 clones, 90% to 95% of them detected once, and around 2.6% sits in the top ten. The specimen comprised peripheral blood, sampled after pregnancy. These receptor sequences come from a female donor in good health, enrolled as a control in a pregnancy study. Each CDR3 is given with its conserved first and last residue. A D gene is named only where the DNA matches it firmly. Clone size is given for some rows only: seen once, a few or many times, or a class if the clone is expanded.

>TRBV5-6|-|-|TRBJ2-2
CASSLGRQITNTGELFF
TGTGCCAGCAGCTTGGGCCGACAGATAACTAACACCGGGGAGCTGTTTTTT
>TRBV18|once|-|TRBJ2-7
CASSPSSYEQYF
TGTGCCAGCTCACCATCCAGCTACGAGCAGTACTTC
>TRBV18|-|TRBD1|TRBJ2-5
CASSLTRTGQETQYF
TGTGCCAGCTCACTCACCCGGACAGGGCAAGAGACCCAGTACTTC
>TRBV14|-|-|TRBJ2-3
CASSQLSTGTDTQYF
TGTGCCAGCAGCCAACTTAGTACTGGCACAGATACGCAGTATTTT
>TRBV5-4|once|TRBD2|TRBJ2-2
CASRGGPNTGELFF
TGTGCCAGCAGGGGAGGGCCTAACACCGGGGAGCTGTTTTTT
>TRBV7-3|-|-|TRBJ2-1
CASSLRDLPSDEQFF
TGTGCCAGCAGCTTACGGGACTTACCCTCCGATGAGCAGTTCTTC
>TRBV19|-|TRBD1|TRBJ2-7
CASSLTGTGTYEQYF
TGTGCCAGTAGCTTGACCGGGACAGGGACCTACGAGCAGTACTTC
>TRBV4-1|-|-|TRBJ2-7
CASSPPRPKRQALEQYF
TGCGCCAGCAGCCCACCTAGGCCAAAAAGACAGGCGCTCGAGCAGTACTTC
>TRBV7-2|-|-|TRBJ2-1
CASRRNPGQSWNEQFF
TGTGCCAGCAGGCGGAACCCAGGACAATCGTGGAATGAGCAGTTCTTC
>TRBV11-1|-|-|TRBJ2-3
CASSWTGPPGDTQYF
TGTGCCAGCAGCTGGACTGGGCCGCCCGGGGATACGCAGTATTTT
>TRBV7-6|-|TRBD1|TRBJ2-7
CASSSGQGSYEQYF
TGTGCCAGCAGCTCGGGACAGGGGAGCTACGAGCAGTACTTC
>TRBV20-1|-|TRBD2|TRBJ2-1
CNQRDLRFF
TGCAACCAGCGGGATTTGCGGTTCTTC
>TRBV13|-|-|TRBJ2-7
CASSLVHRGREYEQYF
TGTGCCAGCAGCTTAGTCCATCGGGGCCGGGAGTACGAGCAGTACTTC
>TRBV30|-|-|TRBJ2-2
CASTLRGDTGELFF
TGTGCCTCGACCTTGCGGGGAGACACCGGGGAGCTGTTTTTT
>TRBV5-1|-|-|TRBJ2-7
CASSLEQTSYEQYF
TGCGCCAGCAGCTTGGAACAGACCAGCTACGAGCAGTACTTC
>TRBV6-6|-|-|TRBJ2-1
CASSRHPAQEGEQFF
TGTGCCAGCAGCCGCCACCCCGCCCAGGAGGGTGAGCAGTTCTTC